This T cell receptor beta chain was captured by sequencing in a study of blood T cell repertoires in COVID-19. Overall study context: The analysed material was cDNA or gDNA that came from T cells, B-cell-depleted T cells, or PBMCs.

V gave up 1 base and J gave up 5 bases; unmatched junction bases: 9. Per the germline V gene, CDR1 is SGHDT and CDR2 is YYEEEE. The CDR3 has 15 amino acids. The authors' processing: The assay estimated nucleated cells by amplifying reference gene primers. Data came from immunoSEQ multiplex PCR; TCRdb stores just in-frame clones and leaves some out. V, J and clone size are those of that table, while D and trimming were read from the DNA. Counted here are 200,000 to 250,000 clones, 84% occurring once; the ten biggest clones make up 15% to 20%. The sample consisted of peripheral blood. V and J are TRBV5-6 and TRBJ2-7, with 7 nucleotides matching TRBD2. This TCR came from a man aged 25-45 years with active or convalescent COVID-19. In nucleotides, the CDR3 is TGTGCCAGCAGCTTGCCGACCGGGGGGTCCCACGAGCAGTACTTC. Protein: CASSLPTGGSHEQYF.